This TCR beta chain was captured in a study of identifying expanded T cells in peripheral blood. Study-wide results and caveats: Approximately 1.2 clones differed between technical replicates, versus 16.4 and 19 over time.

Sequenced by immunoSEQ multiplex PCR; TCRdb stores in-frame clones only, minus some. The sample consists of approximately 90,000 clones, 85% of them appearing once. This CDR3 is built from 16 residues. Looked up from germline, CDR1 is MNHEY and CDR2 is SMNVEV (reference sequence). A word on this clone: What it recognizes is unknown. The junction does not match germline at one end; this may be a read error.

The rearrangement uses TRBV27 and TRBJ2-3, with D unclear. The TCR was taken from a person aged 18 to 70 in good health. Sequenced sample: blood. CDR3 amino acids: CASSLFSRLSSDTQYF. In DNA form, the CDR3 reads TGTGCCAGTAGTTTATTCTCCCGACTTTCGTCAGATACGCAGTATTTT.